The 10 T cell receptor beta chains in this list originate from one sample, sequenced in a study of shared clonotypes between healthy human individuals (dated by TCRdb to about 2020). The protocol used for the library was the immunoSEQ multiplex PCR assay. TCRdb holds this immuneACCESS table with in-frame rearrangements only. Some clones are missing; in checked studies, unresolved V genes explain under half, and the rest has no known cause. A total of about 2 million clones appear in this sample, over 85% of them only once. Clones ranked in the top ten supply 1.2% of the sample. CD8 naive samples consisted of CD45RO-negative cells that were positively selected for CCR7, yielding a CD45RA+CCR7+ population without TemRA cells. Sequenced material: naive CD8+ T cells sorted from blood. The intended sense of this specimen's cell subset or site label: CD45RA+CCR7+. These receptors were collected from a man between 18 and 29 years old in good health.

The chain joins TRBV5-5 to TRBJ1-5, with D hard to call. The CDR3 length is 17 residues. CDR1 and CDR2 from the germline V gene are SGHKS and YYEKEE (reference sequence). Trimming stripped 3 bases from V and 0 bases from J, with 16 bases between. The CDR3 bases are TGTGCCAGCAGCTACGAGGCAGGAGCTTATAGCAATCAGCCCCAGCATTTT. It is translated as CASSYEAGAYSNQPQHF.

V and J are TRBV27 and TRBJ2-3; 9 nucleotides match TRBD2. The CDR3 is made up of 17 amino acids. J was trimmed by 1 base and V by 2 bases; bases with no gene match: 7. Germline CDR1 and CDR2: MNHEY and SMNVEV (reference sequence). The CDR3: CASSLIPSGMGTDTQYF. The DNA of the CDR3 is TGTGCCAGCAGTTTAATACCTAGCGGGATGGGCACAGATACGCAGTATTTT.

The genes are TRBV4-1 and TRBJ2-3; TRBD1 agrees at 7 bases. This CDR3 contains 15 residues. With 4 bases clipped from V and 0 bases from J, the junction kept 4 bases outside the gene matches. Germline V gene lookup returns CDR1 MGHRA and CDR2 YSYEKL. CDR3 loop: CASSLGTASTDTQYF. As DNA, the CDR3 is TGCGCCAGCAGCCTTGGGACAGCCAGCACAGATACGCAGTATTTT.

The CDR3 coding sequence is TGTGCCAGCAGCTTACCGGGACTAGCGGTTTTTGAGCAGTTCTTC. Protein product: CASSLPGLAVFEQFF. V and J are TRBV7-9 and TRBJ2-1, with 11 nucleotides matching TRBD2. The CDR3 is 15 amino acids. The germline gives CDR1 SEHNR, CDR2 FQNEAQ (reference sequence). Trimming removed 2 bases from V and 9 bases from J; junction bases left unmatched: 6. Full variable domain (missing parts from reference TRBV7-9 and TRBJ2-1): DTGVSQNPRHKITKRGQNVTFRCDPISEHNRLYWYRQTLGQGPEFLTYFQNEAQLEKSRLLSDRFSAERPKGSFSTLEIQRTEQGDSAMYLCASSLPGLAVFEQFFGPGTRLTVL.

The chain joins TRBV10-2 to TRBJ2-7, with 7 bases matching TRBD1. Losses at the gene ends were 4 bases for V and 0 bases for J; bases not matched to a gene: 6. From germline, CDR1 is WSHSY and CDR2 SAAADI. CDR3 length: 15 residues. CDR3 sequence reads: CASSGGTVLSYEQYF. In nucleotides, the CDR3 is TGCGCCAGCAGTGGAGGGACAGTTCTCTCCTACGAGCAGTACTTC.

The genes are TRBV29-1 and TRBJ2-7; 7 bases fit TRBD1. The CDR3 consists of 13 residues. Germline assignment: CDR1 SQVTM and CDR2 ANQGSEA. The trim removed 3 bases at V and 2 bases at J, leaving 4 bases unmatched. CDR3 in amino acids: CSVDTGEAYEQYF. In nucleotides, the CDR3 is TGCAGCGTTGATACAGGGGAAGCCTACGAGCAGTACTTC.

This clone occurred a few times. This CDR3 reads CASLASFTDTQYF. DNA for the CDR3: TGTGCCAGCCTGGCCAGTTTCACAGATACGCAGTATTTT. V usage is TRBV27 and J usage is TRBJ2-3, with D unclear. V gave up 8 bases and J gave up 2 bases, with 11 bases separating them. The CDR3 runs 13 residues. CDR1 is MNHEY, CDR2 SMNVEV, per germline (reference sequence).

The chain employs TRBV4-1 and TRBJ1-2, with 9 bases matching TRBD1. J lost 6 bases, V lost 4 bases, and 3 bases had no gene match. The CDR3 is 13 residues long. Germline-derived CDR1 and CDR2 are MGHRA and YSYEKL. DNA of the CDR3: TGCGCCAGCAGCCCCGGGACAGGGAATGGCTACACCTTC. This codes for CASSPGTGNGYTF.

The chain couples TRBV11-1 to TRBJ2-5, with D unclear. This CDR3 is built from 12 residues. V lost 5 bases, J lost 5 bases, and 9 bases lay in between. The germline V gene encodes CDR1 SGHAT and CDR2 FQDESV (reference sequence). The CDR3 loop reads CASSVVDETQYF. The CDR3 DNA reads as TGTGCCAGCAGCGTAGTGGATGAGACCCAGTACTTC.

J is TRBJ1-1 and V is TRBV6-5; D unclear. V lost 6 bases, J lost 11 bases, and 16 bases lay in between. The CDR3 consists of 12 residues. CDR1 MNHEY and CDR2 SVGAGI come from the germline V gene. DNA for the CDR3: TGTGCCAGCAGGATTATTGGGGAGCCTGCTTTCTTT. Translation gives CASRIIGEPAFF.